The 5 T cell receptor beta chains listed next were all sequenced from one sample in a study of patients and donors after allogeneic stem cell transplantation. TCRdb re-derived calls from the RT-PCR reads in MiXCR, one entry per CDR3 protein. The sample lists hundreds of thousands of distinct CDR3 sequences; around 15% were seen once. The sequenced sample was blood, either unsorted or a sorted T cell fraction (not recorded which). All receptors derive from a human donor who was either an allogeneic HSCT recipient or a stem cell or donor lymphocyte infusion donor (not recorded which). It is not recorded whose cells these are; they may come from a transplant donor.

In this sample, this clonotype turned up many times. The rearrangement links TRBV12-3 or TRBV12-4 to TRBJ1-4; D is ambiguous. The CDR3 runs to 16 residues. The V gene lost 6 bases and the J gene lost 6 bases, with 20 bases spanning the gap. The CDR3: CASSSLGYSVDEKLFF. The CDR3 DNA reads as TGTGCCAGCAGCAGTTTAGGGTATTCGGTCGATGAAAAACTGTTTTTT.

This chain connects TRBV6-5 to TRBJ2-7; a possible D gene is TRBD2 (6 bases). Germline V gene data show CDR1 as MNHEY and CDR2 as SVGAGI. Trimming pared 8 bases from V and 1 base from J, leaving 9 bases between. The CDR3 is made up of 12 amino acids. CDR3 nucleotides: TGTGCCAGCCACCGGGGGTCCTACGAGCAGTACTTC. This gives the protein CASHRGSYEQYF.

The rearrangement joins TRBV12-3 or TRBV12-4 to TRBJ1-2, with 7 bases matching TRBD1. CDR3 size: 15 residues. The ends lost 0 bases at V and 4 bases at J; junction bases unmatched: 5. The CDR3 sequence: CASSLAQDRRYGYTF. The CDR3 DNA reads as TGTGCCAGCAGTTTAGCGCAGGACAGGCGCTATGGCTACACCTTC.

The rearrangement uses TRBV5-1 and TRBJ2-7, with 8 bases identical to TRBD1. CDR3 length: 14 residues. The germline gives CDR1 SGHRS, CDR2 YFSETQ. J gave up 3 bases and V 5 bases, and 7 bases lay outside the gene matches. Here the CDR3 DNA reads TGCGCCAGCAGGAATGGACAGGGACGCTACGAGCAGTACTTC. It yields the protein CASRNGQGRYEQYF.

This clonotype has ten or more counts. The rearrangement joins TRBV12-3 or TRBV12-4 to TRBJ1-5, with D maybe TRBD1 (6 bases). Deletions cut 4 bases from V and 5 bases from J, with 15 bases between. This CDR3 comprises 15 residues. CDR3 nucleotides: TGTGCCAGCAGTTCGAGCGGGGGGCTCTATCAGCCCCAGCATTTT. Its protein is CASSSSGGLYQPQHF.